This T cell receptor beta chain was sequenced in a study of high-grade serous ovarian cancer treatment subgroups (dated by TCRdb to the early 2020s). Turning to the overall study: On average, each sample produced more than 13,000 sequencing reads and around 8,200 unique TCR beta rearrangements. The study profiled TCR beta repertoires in high-grade serous ovarian cancer patients grouped by complete gross resection or neoadjuvant chemotherapy response under a laparoscopic triage algorithm. Of the approximately 30 patients in the cohort, around 10 had no residual disease after primary surgery (R0), around 10 were excellent NACT responders, and around 10 were poor NACT responders. One primary tumor sample and two metastatic tumor samples were collected from each patient, for a total of 95 or so samples.

Broad study findings and their caveats: TCR repertoire analyses were focused on CDR3, and CDR1 and CDR2 were not analyzed. Repertoire similarity between tumors of the same patient ranged about 0.11 to 0.79, whereas almost no similarity was seen between different patients. TCR clonal relatedness correlated positively with neoantigen level and, by trend, with copy number variation and mutation load from whole-genome sequencing. Spatial information was not captured by bulk tumor TCR sequencing, so insight into HGSC tumor complexity and diversity was limited.

Collection of tumor samples took place before definitive surgery or chemotherapy. The MD Anderson Biospecimen Extraction Resource handled genomic DNA extraction, while the MD Anderson Cancer Genomics Laboratory carried out the TCR sequencing. The CDR3 starts with the cysteine, ends with the phenylalanine, and has 16 residues. Left in the record is the CDR3 DNA by itself, 48 bases read in frame from the first base. CDR1 LNHNV and CDR2 YYDKDF were looked up in the germline V gene (reference sequence). Relative to germline, V is 3 bases shorter and J is 2 bases shorter, with 16 bases between their ends. Notes on this clone: What antigen it recognizes has not been identified. No base-level quality is on record; no much larger clone is a single base apart.

The roughly 90 tumor samples were subjected to high-throughput TCR profiling using ImmunoSEQ. Processing in the source paper ran as follows. Repertoire diversity metrics included richness (unique productive sequences), clonality, evenness and relatedness; Bhattacharyya coefficient assessed similarity between samples. Conclusions stayed consistent in a sensitivity analysis that left out TCRs with fewer than two reads. Not all clones reach the TCRdb copy of this immuneACCESS table, which keeps in-frame sequences only. Checked studies attribute under half of the gap to unresolved V genes and leave the rest unexplained. That table gives V, J and clone size, and the DNA gave D and trimming. A total of some 20,000 clones appear in this sample, 75% of them only once. The ten most abundant clones make up roughly 6.1% of the sample.

The sequence was collected from a human donor with high-grade serous ovarian cancer. The source material was tumor tissue. The sequence is built from TRBV15 and TRBJ1-1; D gene: possibly TRBD1, on 5 matching bases. The DNA sequence is TGTGCCACCAGCAGTTCAGGTTGGGGGGTAAACACTGAAGCTTTCTTT. Its protein reads: CATSSSGWGVNTEAFF. The reference TRBV15 and TRBJ1-1 proteins fill in what lies around the CDR3, so the full variable domain reads DAMVIQNPRYQVTQFGKPVTLSCSQTLNHNVMYWYQQKSSQAPKLLFHYYDKDFNNEADTPDNFQSRRPNTSFCFLDIRSPGLGDTAMYLCATSSSGWGVNTEAFFGQGTRLTVV.